A selection of T cell receptor beta chains follows, all from one sample in a study of blood T cells in healthy people across ages. From the 5' RACE reads, TCRdb called clonotypes with MiXCR, one entry per CDR3 protein. The sample lists about 1.1 million distinct CDR3 sequences, more than 30% occurring once. Input material: blood. Receptors originate from a man aged 18 to 30 in good health. Both conserved end residues are part of each CDR3. The order of the fields is J gene, clone size, CDR3 length, V gene, D gene, CDR3 protein, CDR3 DNA. A D gene is named only where the DNA matches it firmly. Only some rows state a clone size, as once, few, many or a class for expanded clones.

j_call: TRBJ2-7; clone_size: few; cdr3_length: 14; v_call: TRBV3-1; d_call: NA; cdr3_aa: CASSHTGPSYEQYF; cdr3_nt: TGTGCCAGCAGCCACACAGGGCCGTCCTACGAGCAGTACTTC
j_call: TRBJ2-5; clone_size: few; cdr3_length: 15; v_call: TRBV6-5; d_call: NA; cdr3_aa: CASSYLGQTQETQYF; cdr3_nt: TGTGCCAGCAGTTACCTCGGACAGACCCAAGAGACCCAGTACTTC
j_call: TRBJ2-7; clone_size: NA; cdr3_length: 14; v_call: TRBV25-1; d_call: NA; cdr3_aa: CASSEPPTGNEQYF; cdr3_nt: TGTGCCAGCAGTGAACCCCCGACAGGTAACGAGCAGTACTTC
j_call: TRBJ1-5; clone_size: NA; cdr3_length: 14; v_call: TRBV11-2; d_call: NA; cdr3_aa: CASSPPLGDQPRHF; cdr3_nt: TGTGCCAGCAGCCCCCCCTTGGGGGACCAGCCCCGGCATTTT
j_call: TRBJ2-4; clone_size: NA; cdr3_length: 15; v_call: TRBV9; d_call: NA; cdr3_aa: CASSSAGEAKNIQYF; cdr3_nt: TGTGCCAGCAGCTCAGCCGGGGAGGCCAAAAACATTCAGTACTTC
j_call: TRBJ2-1; clone_size: NA; cdr3_length: 12; v_call: TRBV4-1; d_call: NA; cdr3_aa: CASSQAGSEQFF; cdr3_nt: TGCGCCAGCAGCCAAGCTGGGTCCGAGCAGTTCTTC
j_call: TRBJ2-5; clone_size: NA; cdr3_length: 14; v_call: TRBV29-1; d_call: NA; cdr3_aa: CSVTRQTQQETQYF; cdr3_nt: TGCAGCGTCACGCGACAGACGCAGCAAGAGACCCAGTACTTC
j_call: TRBJ1-1; clone_size: NA; cdr3_length: 15; v_call: TRBV7-9; d_call: NA; cdr3_aa: CASSYGLPGVTEAFF; cdr3_nt: TGTGCCAGCAGTTACGGACTGCCCGGGGTCACTGAAGCTTTCTTT
j_call: TRBJ2-7; clone_size: few; cdr3_length: 16; v_call: TRBV6-1; d_call: NA; cdr3_aa: CASRNPSSLYFYEQYF; cdr3_nt: TGTGCCAGCAGGAACCCCTCCAGTCTATACTTCTACGAGCAGTACTTC
j_call: TRBJ2-3; clone_size: NA; cdr3_length: 15; v_call: TRBV7-2; d_call: NA; cdr3_aa: CASSNPGSGTDTQYF; cdr3_nt: TGTGCCAGCAGTAACCCGGGCTCCGGCACAGATACGCAGTATTTT
j_call: TRBJ1-4; clone_size: NA; cdr3_length: 15; v_call: TRBV7-8; d_call: NA; cdr3_aa: CASAIQSATNEKLFF; cdr3_nt: TGTGCCAGCGCAATCCAGAGTGCAACTAATGAAAAACTGTTTTTT
j_call: TRBJ2-1; clone_size: many; cdr3_length: 16; v_call: TRBV24-1; d_call: TRBD2; cdr3_aa: CATSDGTSGVFNEQFF; cdr3_nt: TGTGCCACCAGTGATGGGACTAGCGGGGTTTTTAATGAGCAGTTCTTC
j_call: TRBJ2-1; clone_size: NA; cdr3_length: 15; v_call: TRBV6-6; d_call: NA; cdr3_aa: CASSYDRGAYNEQFF; cdr3_nt: TGTGCCAGCAGTTACGATCGGGGGGCATACAATGAGCAGTTCTTC
j_call: TRBJ2-3; clone_size: NA; cdr3_length: 18; v_call: TRBV7-6; d_call: NA; cdr3_aa: CASSEPNPSDLFTDTQYF; cdr3_nt: TGTGCCAGCAGCGAACCAAATCCTAGCGATTTATTCACAGATACGCAGTATTTT
j_call: TRBJ1-4; clone_size: NA; cdr3_length: 18; v_call: TRBV4-1; d_call: TRBD1; cdr3_aa: CASSQTGTGGTKNEKLFF; cdr3_nt: TGCGCCAGCAGCCAAACCGGGACAGGGGGCACTAAAAATGAAAAACTGTTTTTT
j_call: TRBJ2-5; clone_size: few; cdr3_length: 15; v_call: TRBV7-9; d_call: NA; cdr3_aa: CASSLAPGTKETQYF; cdr3_nt: TGTGCCAGCAGCTTAGCTCCCGGGACAAAAGAGACCCAGTACTTC
j_call: TRBJ1-6; clone_size: NA; cdr3_length: 12; v_call: TRBV6-1; d_call: NA; cdr3_aa: CASSELDSPLHF; cdr3_nt: TGTGCCAGCAGTGAACTGGATTCACCCCTCCACTTT
j_call: TRBJ1-2; clone_size: NA; cdr3_length: 14; v_call: TRBV5-5; d_call: TRBD1; cdr3_aa: CASSLVLDRPPSTF; cdr3_nt: TGTGCCAGCAGCTTGGTCCTGGACAGGCCGCCCTCCACCTTC
j_call: TRBJ2-3; clone_size: few; cdr3_length: 14; v_call: TRBV6-2/TRBV6-3; d_call: TRBD2; cdr3_aa: CASIPGGATDTQYF; cdr3_nt: TGTGCCAGCATTCCGGGGGGGGCCACAGATACGCAGTATTTT
j_call: TRBJ2-5; clone_size: many; cdr3_length: 13; v_call: TRBV12-3/TRBV12-4; d_call: NA; cdr3_aa: CASSSPLGETQYF; cdr3_nt: TGTGCCAGCAGTTCCCCCCTAGGAGAGACCCAGTACTTC
j_call: TRBJ1-6; clone_size: NA; cdr3_length: 13; v_call: TRBV10-3; d_call: TRBD1; cdr3_aa: CATGGTDNSPLHF; cdr3_nt: TGTGCCACGGGCGGGACAGATAATTCACCCCTCCACTTT
j_call: TRBJ1-3; clone_size: NA; cdr3_length: 13; v_call: TRBV7-9; d_call: NA; cdr3_aa: CASSPQIGNTIYF; cdr3_nt: TGTGCCAGCAGCCCTCAGATAGGAAACACCATATATTTT